These T cell receptor beta chains were read from a single sample in a study of cytomegalovirus exposure and HLA in healthy donors. Repertoires were generated with immunoSEQ multiplex PCR, while TCRdb's copy carries only in-frame clones and drops some. Of 100,000 to 150,000 clones in the sample, just under 80% are singletons; the top ten hold approximately 1.7%. Sequenced material: PBMCs. The receptors here all came from a middle-aged woman in good health and CMV-seronegative. Each CDR3 is given with its conserved first and last residue. A D gene is named only where the DNA matches it firmly. Not all rows give a size; the values are once, few, many and, for expanded clones, a class.

size: -
V: TRBV27
D: -
J: TRBJ2-7
length: 13
DNA: TGTGCCAGCAGGACCGGACAGACCTACGAGCAGTACTTC
CDR3: CASRTGQTYEQYF

size: once
V: TRBV6-1
D: TRBD1
J: TRBJ1-5
length: 17
DNA: TGTGCCAGCAGTGAATGGGACAGGGGAATTCCGAGTTTACCCCAGCATTTT
CDR3: CASSEWDRGIPSLPQHF

size: -
V: TRBV29-1
D: -
J: TRBJ2-6
length: 16
DNA: TGCAGCGTTGTTGCGGGGTTGAGCTCTGGGGCCAACGTCCTGACTTTC
CDR3: CSVVAGLSSGANVLTF

size: few
V: TRBV11-3
D: -
J: TRBJ1-2
length: 13
DNA: TGTGCCAGCAGTCGGGGGGCAGGGGATGGCTACACCTTC
CDR3: CASSRGAGDGYTF

size: -
V: TRBV7-8
D: -
J: TRBJ1-1
length: 12
DNA: TGTGCCAGCAGCAACTTGAACACTGAAGCTTTCTTT
CDR3: CASSNLNTEAFF

size: once
V: TRBV11-2
D: -
J: TRBJ1-2
length: 15
DNA: TGTGCCAGCAGCCTAGCGGGAGGCACTGACTATGGCTACACCTTC
CDR3: CASSLAGGTDYGYTF

size: -
V: TRBV20-1
D: -
J: TRBJ2-7
length: 11
DNA: TGCAGTGCTTCCAGGGGCCACGAGCAGTACTTC
CDR3: CSASRGHEQYF

size: few
V: TRBV7-8
D: -
J: TRBJ2-1
length: 16
DNA: TGTGCCAGCAGCCCCGCAGGGACGGTTCGGGGGAATGAGCAGTTCTTC
CDR3: CASSPAGTVRGNEQFF

size: -
V: TRBV6-1
D: TRBD1
J: TRBJ2-5
length: 15
DNA: TGTGCCAGCGGCCCTTACAGGGGGCTGGGGGAGACCCAGTACTTC
CDR3: CASGPYRGLGETQYF

size: -
V: TRBV5-4
D: -
J: TRBJ2-2
length: 11
DNA: TGTGCCAGCAGCGACAACGAGGAGCTGTTTTTT
CDR3: CASSDNEELFF

size: -
V: TRBV28
D: -
J: TRBJ2-3
length: 15
DNA: TGTGCCAGTGGGGGGCACAGGGGCCTCACAGATACGCAGTATTTT
CDR3: CASGGHRGLTDTQYF

size: -
V: TRBV5-5
D: TRBD1
J: TRBJ1-4
length: 16
DNA: TGTGCCAGCAGCCACCCGGACAGGGAGACTAATGAAAAACTGTTTTTT
CDR3: CASSHPDRETNEKLFF

size: -
V: TRBV6-6
D: -
J: TRBJ1-1
length: 14
DNA: TGTGCCAGCAGCTCGGGTCGGGGGAACACTGAAGCTTTCTTT
CDR3: CASSSGRGNTEAFF

size: -
V: TRBV9
D: -
J: TRBJ2-3
length: 16
DNA: TGTGCCAGCAGCCCCCGTTCGCTGGGCACAACAGATACGCAGTATTTT
CDR3: CASSPRSLGTTDTQYF

size: -
V: TRBV6-1
D: -
J: TRBJ1-1
length: 13
DNA: TGTGCCAGCAGTGAATTCAGGGGCACTGAAGCTTTCTTT
CDR3: CASSEFRGTEAFF

size: -
V: TRBV4-2
D: -
J: TRBJ1-1
length: 15
DNA: TGTGCCAGCAGCCAAGGCCCTACAGGGAACACTGAAGCTTTCTTT
CDR3: CASSQGPTGNTEAFF

size: few
V: TRBV28
D: TRBD1
J: TRBJ1-1
length: 15
DNA: TGTGCCAGCAGTTCCTGGACAGGGGCGGACACTGAAGCTTTCTTT
CDR3: CASSSWTGADTEAFF

size: -
V: TRBV7-3
D: TRBD2
J: TRBJ2-1
length: 16
DNA: TGTGCCAGCAGCTTAACCGCTAGCGGGGGTTACAATGAGCAGTTCTTC
CDR3: CASSLTASGGYNEQFF

size: once
V: TRBV19
D: -
J: TRBJ1-6
length: 16
DNA: TGTGCCAGTAGTCCGGGGGGCAGCTCCTATAATTCACCCCTCCACTTT
CDR3: CASSPGGSSYNSPLHF

size: -
V: TRBV10-3
D: TRBD1
J: TRBJ1-3
length: 15
DNA: TGTGCCATCAGTGAGTCGAGACAGGGTGGAAACACCATATATTTT
CDR3: CAISESRQGGNTIYF

size: -
V: TRBV5-5
D: -
J: TRBJ2-5
length: 14
DNA: TGTGCCAGCTCAACCGGGACAAAAGAGGAGACCCAGTACTTC
CDR3: CASSTGTKEETQYF

size: -
V: TRBV7-2
D: -
J: TRBJ2-2
length: 15
DNA: TGTGCCAGCAGCCCAGAAGAGGGGGTTGGCGGGGAGCTGTTTTTT
CDR3: CASSPEEGVGGELFF

size: -
V: TRBV30
D: -
J: TRBJ2-7
length: 14
DNA: TGTGCCTGGAGGCTTGACAGTGGGGCCTACGAGCAGTACTTC
CDR3: CAWRLDSGAYEQYF

size: -
V: TRBV9
D: TRBD2
J: TRBJ2-7
length: 15
DNA: TGTGCCAGCAGCGTAGACAGCGGGGCGCGATGGGAGCAGTACTTC
CDR3: CASSVDSGARWEQYF

size: -
V: TRBV4-2
D: TRBD2
J: TRBJ2-7
length: 14
DNA: TGTGCCAGCAGCCGGGGGGCGGGAGGGCACGAGCAGTACTTC
CDR3: CASSRGAGGHEQYF

size: few
V: TRBV7-6
D: -
J: TRBJ1-2
length: 14
DNA: TGTGCCAGCAGCTCCTCAGGAGGAGTCTATGGCTACACCTTC
CDR3: CASSSSGGVYGYTF

size: -
V: TRBV28
D: TRBD1
J: TRBJ1-5
length: 16
DNA: TGTGCCAGCAGTACTGGGGACAGGGGGCGAAATCAGCCCCAGCATTTT
CDR3: CASSTGDRGRNQPQHF

size: -
V: TRBV27
D: -
J: TRBJ2-1
length: 16
DNA: TGTGCCAGCAGAACCGGGACACACGACCGTTACAATGAGCAGTTCTTC
CDR3: CASRTGTHDRYNEQFF

size: -
V: TRBV21-1
D: -
J: TRBJ1-1
length: 16
DNA: TGTGCCAGCAGCAAAGAGAGGGACAGACCGAACACTGAAGCTTTCTTT
CDR3: CASSKERDRPNTEAFF

size: -
V: TRBV19
D: TRBD2
J: TRBJ2-3
length: 15
DNA: TGTGCCAGTACCTCCATCGGCGGGGGTTGGGATACGCAGTATTTT
CDR3: CASTSIGGGWDTQYF

size: once
V: TRBV18
D: -
J: TRBJ1-6
length: 20
DNA: TGTGCCAGCTCCCCGGACACTTTAGAATCCGTCATAGTATCTAATTCACCCCTCCACTTT
CDR3: CASSPDTLESVIVSNSPLHF

size: -
V: TRBV18
D: TRBD1
J: TRBJ1-2
length: 12
DNA: TGTGCCAGCTCCCCGTTGGGACAGGGCGGCACCTTC
CDR3: CASSPLGQGGTF

size: -
V: TRBV7-9
D: -
J: TRBJ1-2
length: 15
DNA: TGTGCCAGCAGCCCACCGACGGTCCGGGACTATGGCTACACCTTC
CDR3: CASSPPTVRDYGYTF

size: -
V: TRBV30
D: -
J: TRBJ1-2
length: 15
DNA: TGTGCCTGGAGTGTGGCAGGGGTAGGAAACTATGGCTACACCTTC
CDR3: CAWSVAGVGNYGYTF

size: -
V: TRBV28
D: -
J: TRBJ1-5
length: 14
DNA: TGTGCCAGCAGTCTCGGACACGACAATCAGCCCCAGCATTTT
CDR3: CASSLGHDNQPQHF

size: -
V: TRBV19
D: -
J: TRBJ2-7
length: 15
DNA: TGTGCCAGCTCAAATCTCGGGACACCTGAACGAGGGCAGTACTTC
CDR3: CASSNLGTPERGQYF

size: -
V: TRBV5-4
D: -
J: TRBJ1-2
length: 14
DNA: TGTGCCAGCAGCTTGGAGACACGTTCAGTCGGCTACACCTTC
CDR3: CASSLETRSVGYTF

size: -
V: TRBV7-9
D: -
J: TRBJ2-1
length: 13
DNA: TGTGCCAGCAGCTCTGACAGTTACAATGAGCAGTTCTTC
CDR3: CASSSDSYNEQFF

size: -
V: TRBV7-3
D: -
J: TRBJ1-2
length: 13
DNA: TGTGCCAGCAGCCCGACGGAGAACTATGGCTACACCTTC
CDR3: CASSPTENYGYTF

size: few
V: TRBV28
D: TRBD1
J: TRBJ1-2
length: 18
DNA: TGTGCCACAATGGCCGGGGGGACAGGGGACATTGCTACCTATGGCTACACCTTC
CDR3: CATMAGGTGDIATYGYTF

size: -
V: TRBV18
D: TRBD1
J: TRBJ1-5
length: 16
DNA: TGTGCCAGCTCTCTCCCGGGACAGGGTGACCATCAGCCCCAGCATTTT
CDR3: CASSLPGQGDHQPQHF

size: -
V: TRBV6-1
D: -
J: TRBJ2-7
length: 15
DNA: TGTGCCAGCAGTTCCCAGTACTACGAAAACTACGAGCAGTACTTC
CDR3: CASSSQYYENYEQYF

size: -
V: TRBV2
D: TRBD1
J: TRBJ1-1
length: 14
DNA: TGTGCCAGCAGTGAGGGACAGGGGGACACTGAAGCTTTCTTT
CDR3: CASSEGQGDTEAFF

size: -
V: TRBV4-2
D: -
J: TRBJ2-1
length: 16
DNA: TGTGCCAGCAGCCCGGACTCCTACCGGGGTAGTAATGAGCAGTTCTTC
CDR3: CASSPDSYRGSNEQFF

size: -
V: TRBV7-9
D: TRBD2
J: TRBJ2-5
length: 15
DNA: TGTGCCAGCAGCTTAGCTGGCGGGGGTCAAGAGACCCAGTACTTC
CDR3: CASSLAGGGQETQYF

size: -
V: TRBV7-9
D: -
J: TRBJ1-6
length: 14
DNA: TGTGCCAGCAGCTTAGGACAGTCCGGTTCACCCCTCCACTTT
CDR3: CASSLGQSGSPLHF

size: -
V: TRBV9
D: TRBD2
J: TRBJ2-5
length: 15
DNA: TGTGCCAGCAGCGTAGCGACTAGCGGCTTCCAAGAGCAGTACTTC
CDR3: CASSVATSGFQEQYF

size: -
V: TRBV7-6
D: TRBD2
J: TRBJ2-1
length: 12
DNA: TGTGCCAGCAGCTCGGGGGGTCCTGAGCAGTTCTTC
CDR3: CASSSGGPEQFF

size: once
V: TRBV30
D: TRBD1
J: TRBJ2-3
length: 13
DNA: TGTGCCTGGAGTGGACAGGGGGCAGATACGCAGTATTTT
CDR3: CAWSGQGADTQYF

size: -
V: TRBV5-1
D: TRBD2
J: TRBJ2-2
length: 17
DNA: TGCGCCAGCAGCTTGGAAGCTAGCGGGAGGAACACCGGGGAGCTGTTTTTT
CDR3: CASSLEASGRNTGELFF

size: -
V: TRBV7-2
D: TRBD1
J: TRBJ2-4
length: 15
DNA: TGTGCCAGCAGCTTAGCGGGACAGGGGAAAAACATTCAGTACTTC
CDR3: CASSLAGQGKNIQYF